This TCR beta chain was identified during a study of blood T cell repertoires in COVID-19. Turning to the study itself: From T cells, B-cell-depleted T cells, or PBMCs came the material, which was cDNA or gDNA.

The ends lost 3 bases at V and 5 bases at J; junction bases unmatched: 3. CDR3 length: 13 amino acids. CDR1 and CDR2 (germline): KGHSH, LQKENI. The protocol was immunoSEQ multiplex PCR, while the TCRdb copy is restricted to in-frame clones and leaves out a portion. The sample contains 200,000 to 300,000 clones, 86% of which appear only once. The chain couples TRBV18 to TRBJ1-2, with TRBD1 matching over 7 bases. The sequencing sample was made of PBMCs or T cells enriched from blood (not recorded which). The TCR comes from a woman between 45 and 65 years old who had recovered from COVID-19. In DNA, the CDR3 is TGTGCCAGCTCACCCGAACAGGGGTATGGCTACACCTTC. Protein: CASSPEQGYGYTF.